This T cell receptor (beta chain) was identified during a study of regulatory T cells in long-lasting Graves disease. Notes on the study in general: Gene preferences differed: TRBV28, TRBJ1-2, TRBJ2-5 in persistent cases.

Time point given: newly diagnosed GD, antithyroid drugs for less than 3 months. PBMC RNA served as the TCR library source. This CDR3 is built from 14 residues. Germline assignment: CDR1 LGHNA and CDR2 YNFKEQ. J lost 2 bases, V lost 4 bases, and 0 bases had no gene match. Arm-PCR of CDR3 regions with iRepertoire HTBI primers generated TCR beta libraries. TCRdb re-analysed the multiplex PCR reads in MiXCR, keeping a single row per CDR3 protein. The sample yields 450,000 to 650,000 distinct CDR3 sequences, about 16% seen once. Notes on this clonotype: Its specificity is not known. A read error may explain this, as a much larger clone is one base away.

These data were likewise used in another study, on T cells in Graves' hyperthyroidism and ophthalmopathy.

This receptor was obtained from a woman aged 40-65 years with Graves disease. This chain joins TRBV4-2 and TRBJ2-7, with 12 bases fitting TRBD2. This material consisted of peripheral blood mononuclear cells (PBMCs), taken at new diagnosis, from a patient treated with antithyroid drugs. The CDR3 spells CASSRTSGAYEQYF. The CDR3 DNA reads TGTGCCAGCAGCCGGACTAGCGGGGCCTACGAGCAGTACTTC.